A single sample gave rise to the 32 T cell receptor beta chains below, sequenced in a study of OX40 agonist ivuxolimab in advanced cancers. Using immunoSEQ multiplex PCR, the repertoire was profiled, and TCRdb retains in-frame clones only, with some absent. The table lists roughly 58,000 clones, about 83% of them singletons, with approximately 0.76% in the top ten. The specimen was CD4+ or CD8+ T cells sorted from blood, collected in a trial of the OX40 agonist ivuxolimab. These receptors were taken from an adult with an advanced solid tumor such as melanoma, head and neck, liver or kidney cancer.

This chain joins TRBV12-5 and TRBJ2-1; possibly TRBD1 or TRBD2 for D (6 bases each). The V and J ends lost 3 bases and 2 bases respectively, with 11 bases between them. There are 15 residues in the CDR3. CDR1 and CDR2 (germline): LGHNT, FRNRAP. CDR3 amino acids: CASGFSRGAYNEQFF. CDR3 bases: TGTGCTAGTGGTTTTAGTAGGGGGGCCTACAATGAGCAGTTCTTC.

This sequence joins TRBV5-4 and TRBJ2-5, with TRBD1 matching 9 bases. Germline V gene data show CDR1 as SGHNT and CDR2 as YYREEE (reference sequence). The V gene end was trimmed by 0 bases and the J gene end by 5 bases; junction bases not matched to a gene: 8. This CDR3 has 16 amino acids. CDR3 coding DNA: TGTGCCAGCAGCTTGGCCGGACAGGGGAATTGGGAGACCCAGTACTTC. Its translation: CASSLAGQGNWETQYF.

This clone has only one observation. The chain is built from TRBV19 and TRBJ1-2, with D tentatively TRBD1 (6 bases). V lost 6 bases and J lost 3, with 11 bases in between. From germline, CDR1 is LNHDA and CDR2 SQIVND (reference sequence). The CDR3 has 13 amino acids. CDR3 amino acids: CASRGQSYYGYTF. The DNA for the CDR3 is TGTGCCAGTAGAGGACAGTCCTACTATGGCTACACCTTC.

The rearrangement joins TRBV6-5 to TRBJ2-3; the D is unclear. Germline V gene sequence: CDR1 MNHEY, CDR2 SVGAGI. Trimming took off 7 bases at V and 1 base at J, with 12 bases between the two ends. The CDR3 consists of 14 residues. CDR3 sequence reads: CASKAGTRTDTQYF. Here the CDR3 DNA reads TGTGCCAGCAAAGCAGGAACCCGCACAGATACGCAGTATTTT.

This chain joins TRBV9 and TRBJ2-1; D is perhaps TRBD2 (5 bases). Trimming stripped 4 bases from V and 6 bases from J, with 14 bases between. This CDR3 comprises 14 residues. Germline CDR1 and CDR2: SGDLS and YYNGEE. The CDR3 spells CASSPLEGFNEQFF. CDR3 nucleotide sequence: TGTGCCAGCAGCCCCCTTGAGGGATTCAATGAGCAGTTCTTC. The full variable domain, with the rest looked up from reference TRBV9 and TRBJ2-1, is DSGVTQTPKHLITATGQRVTLRCSPRSGDLSVYWYQQSLDQGLQFLIQYYNGEERAKGNILERFSAQQFPDLHSELNLSSLELGDSALYFCASSPLEGFNEQFFGPGTRLTVL.

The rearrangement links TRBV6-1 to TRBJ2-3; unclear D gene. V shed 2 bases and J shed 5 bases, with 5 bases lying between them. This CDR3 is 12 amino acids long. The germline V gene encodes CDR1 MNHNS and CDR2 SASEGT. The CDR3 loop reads CASSEIRDTQYF. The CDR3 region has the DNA TGTGCCAGCAGTGAAATTAGAGATACGCAGTATTTT.

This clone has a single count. For the CDR3, the DNA is TGTGCCAGCTCACCACGGGCGCCCCTAGGGGCCAATCAGCCCCAGCATTTT. This sequence encodes CASSPRAPLGANQPQHF. This chain connects TRBV18 to TRBJ1-5, with D tentatively TRBD1 (5 bases). CDR3 length equals 17 residues. Between the trimmed V and J ends, which lost 1 base and 3 bases, there was a span of 16 bases. The V gene's germline CDR1 is KGHSH and CDR2 LQKENI.

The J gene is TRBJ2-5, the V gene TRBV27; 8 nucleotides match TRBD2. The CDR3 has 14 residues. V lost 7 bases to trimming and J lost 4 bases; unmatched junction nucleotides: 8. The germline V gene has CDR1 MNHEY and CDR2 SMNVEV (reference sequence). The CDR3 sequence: CASKGAGAGETQYF. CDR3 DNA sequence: TGTGCCAGCAAAGGAGCGGGGGCAGGAGAGACCCAGTACTTC.

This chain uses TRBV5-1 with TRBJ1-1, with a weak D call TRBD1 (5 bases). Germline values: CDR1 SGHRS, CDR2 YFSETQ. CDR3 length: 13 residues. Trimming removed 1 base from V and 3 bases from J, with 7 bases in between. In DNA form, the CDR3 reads TGCGCCAGCAGCTTGCAGGGCGACACTGAAGCTTTCTTT. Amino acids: CASSLQGDTEAFF.

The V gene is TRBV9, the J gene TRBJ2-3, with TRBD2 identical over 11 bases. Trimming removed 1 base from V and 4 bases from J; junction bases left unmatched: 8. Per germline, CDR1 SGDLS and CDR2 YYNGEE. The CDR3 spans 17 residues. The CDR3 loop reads CASSVSGSGGASDTQYF. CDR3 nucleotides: TGTGCCAGCAGCGTAAGCGGTAGCGGGGGGGCCTCAGATACGCAGTATTTT. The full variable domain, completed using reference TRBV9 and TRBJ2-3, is DSGVTQTPKHLITATGQRVTLRCSPRSGDLSVYWYQQSLDQGLQFLIQYYNGEERAKGNILERFSAQQFPDLHSELNLSSLELGDSALYFCASSVSGSGGASDTQYFGPGTRLTVL.

The CDR3 DNA sequence: TGTGCCAGCAGTGTCTTACGGACGAACACTGAAGCTTTCTTT. Translated: CASSVLRTNTEAFF. This chain uses TRBV6-1 with TRBJ1-1; D remains ambiguous. The V and J ends lost 4 bases and 1 base respectively, with 10 bases between them. CDR1 MNHNS and CDR2 SASEGT come from the germline V gene. The CDR3 is 14 residues long.

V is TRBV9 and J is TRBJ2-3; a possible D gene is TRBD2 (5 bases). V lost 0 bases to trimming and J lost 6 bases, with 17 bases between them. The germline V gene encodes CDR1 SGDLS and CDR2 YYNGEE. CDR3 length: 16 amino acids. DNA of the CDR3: TGTGCCAGCAGCGTAGCTGGGAGAGGCCAATCGGATACGCAGTATTTT. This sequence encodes CASSVAGRGQSDTQYF.

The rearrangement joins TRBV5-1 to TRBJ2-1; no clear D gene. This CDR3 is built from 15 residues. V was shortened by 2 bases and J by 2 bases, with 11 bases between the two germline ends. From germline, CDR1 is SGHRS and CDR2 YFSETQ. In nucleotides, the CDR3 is TGCGCCAGCAGCTTACAAAAGAGCGCCTACAATGAGCAGTTCTTC. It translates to CASSLQKSAYNEQFF.

The chain's CDR3 is CASSELGIHTTNEKLFF. CDR3 in DNA: TGTGCCAGCAGTGAATTAGGGATCCACACAACTAATGAAAAACTGTTTTTT. The chain carries TRBV6-1 and TRBJ1-4; no clear D. This CDR3 has 17 amino acids. Germline V gene data show CDR1 as MNHNS and CDR2 as SASEGT. V was cut by 2 bases and J by 0 bases, with 13 bases left in between.

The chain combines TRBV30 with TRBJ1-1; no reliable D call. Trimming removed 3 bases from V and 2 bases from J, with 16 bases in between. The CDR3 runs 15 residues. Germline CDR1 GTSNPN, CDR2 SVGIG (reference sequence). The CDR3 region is CAWRLIGISNTEAFF. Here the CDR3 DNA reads TGTGCCTGGAGGCTTATTGGGATTTCTAACACTGAAGCTTTCTTT.

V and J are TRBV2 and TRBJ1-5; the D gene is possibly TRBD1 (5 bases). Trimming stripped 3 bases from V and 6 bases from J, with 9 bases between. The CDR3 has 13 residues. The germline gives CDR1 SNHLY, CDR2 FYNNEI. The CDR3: CASSEGVGQPQHF. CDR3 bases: TGTGCCAGCAGTGAGGGGGTAGGTCAGCCCCAGCATTTT.

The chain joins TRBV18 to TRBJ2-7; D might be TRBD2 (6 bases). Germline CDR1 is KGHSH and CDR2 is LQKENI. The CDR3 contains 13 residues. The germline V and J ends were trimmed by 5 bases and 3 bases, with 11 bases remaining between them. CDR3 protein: CASSSLGGYEQYF. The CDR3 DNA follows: TGTGCCAGCTCATCCCTGGGGGGCTACGAGCAGTACTTC.

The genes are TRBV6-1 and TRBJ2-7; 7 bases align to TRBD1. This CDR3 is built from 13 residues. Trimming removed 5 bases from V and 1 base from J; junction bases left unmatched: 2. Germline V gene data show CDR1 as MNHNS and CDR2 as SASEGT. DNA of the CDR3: TGTGCCAGCAGTCGGGACAGATCCTACGAGCAGTACTTC. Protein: CASSRDRSYEQYF.

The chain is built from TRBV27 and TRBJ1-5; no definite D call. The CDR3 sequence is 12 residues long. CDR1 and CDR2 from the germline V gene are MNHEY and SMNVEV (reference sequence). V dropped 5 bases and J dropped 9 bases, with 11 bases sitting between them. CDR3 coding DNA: TGTGCCAGCAGTCAACTTTGGGGGCCCCAGCATTTT. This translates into CASSQLWGPQHF.

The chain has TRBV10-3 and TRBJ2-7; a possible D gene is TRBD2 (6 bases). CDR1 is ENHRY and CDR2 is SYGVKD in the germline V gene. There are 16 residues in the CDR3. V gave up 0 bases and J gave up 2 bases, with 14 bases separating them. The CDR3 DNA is TGTGCCATCAGTGAGTCGACGGGGGAGGCCCCCTACGAGCAGTACTTC. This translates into CAISESTGEAPYEQYF.

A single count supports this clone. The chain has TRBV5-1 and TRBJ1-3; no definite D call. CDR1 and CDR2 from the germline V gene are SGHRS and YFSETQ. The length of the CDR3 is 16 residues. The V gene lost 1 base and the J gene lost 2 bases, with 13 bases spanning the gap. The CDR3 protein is CASSLNTPRAGNTIYF. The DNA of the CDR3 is TGCGCCAGCAGCTTGAATACGCCCCGAGCTGGAAACACCATATATTTT.

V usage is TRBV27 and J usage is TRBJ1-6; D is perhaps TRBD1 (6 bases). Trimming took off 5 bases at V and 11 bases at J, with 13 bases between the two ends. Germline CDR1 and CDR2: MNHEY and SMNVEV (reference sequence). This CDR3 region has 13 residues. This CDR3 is CASSPATGTPLHF. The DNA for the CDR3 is TGTGCCAGCAGTCCGGCAACAGGGACACCCCTCCACTTT.

Here the CDR3 DNA reads TGTGCCAGCAGTTTTAACACGGGCGAAGCTTTCTTT. It encodes CASSFNTGEAFF. The chain combines TRBV6-6 with TRBJ1-1; D call uncertain. The CDR3 totals 12 residues. Germline-derived CDR1 and CDR2 are MNHNY and SVGAGI (reference sequence). The V gene lost 4 bases and the J gene lost 8 bases, with 11 bases spanning the gap.

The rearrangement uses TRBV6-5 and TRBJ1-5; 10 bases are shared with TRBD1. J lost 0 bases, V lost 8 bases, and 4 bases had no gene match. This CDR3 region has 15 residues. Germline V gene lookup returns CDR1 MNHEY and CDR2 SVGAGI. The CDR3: CASGDRGASNQPQHF. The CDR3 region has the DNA TGTGCCAGCGGGGACAGGGGAGCTAGCAATCAGCCCCAGCATTTT.

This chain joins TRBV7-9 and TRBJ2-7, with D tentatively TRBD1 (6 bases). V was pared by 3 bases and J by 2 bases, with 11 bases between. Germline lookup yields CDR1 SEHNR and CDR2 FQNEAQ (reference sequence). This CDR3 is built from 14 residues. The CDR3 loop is CASSLGTLPYEQYF. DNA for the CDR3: TGTGCCAGCAGCTTGGGGACACTGCCCTACGAGCAGTACTTC.

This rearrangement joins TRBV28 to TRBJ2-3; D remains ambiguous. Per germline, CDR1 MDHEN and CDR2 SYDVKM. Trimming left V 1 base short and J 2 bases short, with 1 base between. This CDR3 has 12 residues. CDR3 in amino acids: CASSLSTDTQYF. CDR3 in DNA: TGTGCCAGCAGTTTATCCACAGATACGCAGTATTTT.

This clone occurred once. CDR3 sequence: CASGPGQGAGQPQHF. The CDR3 DNA is TGTGCCAGCGGCCCGGGACAGGGGGCCGGACAGCCCCAGCATTTT. The genes are TRBV2 and TRBJ1-5, with TRBD1 identical over 12 bases. Germline V gene lookup returns CDR1 SNHLY and CDR2 FYNNEI. V gave up 8 bases and J gave up 7 bases; unmatched junction bases: 9. The CDR3 has 15 residues.

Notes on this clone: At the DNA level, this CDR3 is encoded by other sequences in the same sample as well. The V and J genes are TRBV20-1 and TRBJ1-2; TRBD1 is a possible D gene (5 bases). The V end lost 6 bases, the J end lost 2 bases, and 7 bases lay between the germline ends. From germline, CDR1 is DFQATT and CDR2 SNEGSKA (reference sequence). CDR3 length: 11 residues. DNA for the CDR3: TGCAGTGCCGACAGCAACTATGGCTACACCTTC. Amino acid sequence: CSADSNYGYTF.

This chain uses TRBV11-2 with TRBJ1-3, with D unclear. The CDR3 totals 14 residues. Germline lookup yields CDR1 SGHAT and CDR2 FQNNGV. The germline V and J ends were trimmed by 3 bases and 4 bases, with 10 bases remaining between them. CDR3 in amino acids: CASSFAGRGNTIYF. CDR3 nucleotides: TGTGCCAGCAGCTTTGCAGGCCGAGGAAACACCATATATTTT.

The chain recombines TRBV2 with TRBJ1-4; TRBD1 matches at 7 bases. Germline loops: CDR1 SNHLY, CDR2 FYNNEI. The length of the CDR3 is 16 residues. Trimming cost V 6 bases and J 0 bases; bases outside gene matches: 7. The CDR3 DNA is TGTGCCAGCAGCGACAGGGAGATTGCAACTAATGAAAAACTGTTTTTT. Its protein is CASSDREIATNEKLFF.

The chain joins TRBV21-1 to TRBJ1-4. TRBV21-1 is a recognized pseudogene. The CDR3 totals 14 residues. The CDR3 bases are TGTGCCAGCAGCAAAGTCGGGGTAAATGAAAAACTGTTTTTT. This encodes CASSKVGVNEKLFF.

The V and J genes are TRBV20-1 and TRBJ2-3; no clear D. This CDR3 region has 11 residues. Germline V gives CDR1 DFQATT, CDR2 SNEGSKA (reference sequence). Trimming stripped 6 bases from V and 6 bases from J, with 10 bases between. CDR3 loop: CSAPAGDTQYF. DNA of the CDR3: TGCAGTGCCCCGGCTGGCGATACGCAGTATTTT.